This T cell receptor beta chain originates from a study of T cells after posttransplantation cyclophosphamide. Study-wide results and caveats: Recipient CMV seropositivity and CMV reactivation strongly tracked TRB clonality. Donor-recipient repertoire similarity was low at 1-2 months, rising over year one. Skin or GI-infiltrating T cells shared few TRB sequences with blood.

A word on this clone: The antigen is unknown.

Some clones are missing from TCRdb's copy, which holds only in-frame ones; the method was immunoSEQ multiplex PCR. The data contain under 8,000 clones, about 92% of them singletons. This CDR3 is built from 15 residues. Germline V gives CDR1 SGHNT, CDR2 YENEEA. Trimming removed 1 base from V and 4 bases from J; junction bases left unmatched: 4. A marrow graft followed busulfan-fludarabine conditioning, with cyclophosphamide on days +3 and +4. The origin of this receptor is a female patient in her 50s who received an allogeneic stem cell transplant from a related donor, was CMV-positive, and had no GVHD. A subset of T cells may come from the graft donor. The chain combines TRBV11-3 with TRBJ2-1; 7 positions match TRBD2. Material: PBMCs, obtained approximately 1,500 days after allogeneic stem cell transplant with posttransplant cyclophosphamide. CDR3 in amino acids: CASSLGGRVYNEQFF. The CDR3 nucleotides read TGTGCCAGCAGCTTAGGCGGGAGAGTTTACAATGAGCAGTTCTTC.